The TCR beta chain described here comes from a study of blood T cell repertoires in COVID-19. Study at large: Collection of acute and convalescent COVID-19 samples took place in the United States, Italy and Spain.

Method: immunoSEQ multiplex PCR; TCRdb's copy keeps in-frame clones and lacks some. The sample includes tens of thousands of clones, 65% to 85% seen only once; the top ten take more than 15%. This CDR3 comprises 16 residues. Germline V gene data show CDR1 as SGHTA and CDR2 as FQGTGA. V gave up 1 base and J gave up 1 base, with 12 bases separating them. This rearrangement joins TRBV7-3 to TRBJ2-3; a weak D match, TRBD2 (6 bases). Source material: peripheral blood. This TCR was recovered from a man between 65 and 85 years old with active COVID-19. Written as DNA, the CDR3 is TGTGCCAGCAGCTTAAGTCCTAGCGCCCGCACAGATACGCAGTATTTT. This translates into CASSLSPSARTDTQYF. Full variable domain (rest looked up from reference TRBV7-3 and TRBJ2-3): GAGVSQTPSNKVTEKGKYVELRCDPISGHTALYWYRQSLGQGPEFLIYFQGTGAADDSGLPNDRFFAVRPEGSVSTLKIQRTERGDSAVYLCASSLSPSARTDTQYFGPGTRLTVL.